This T cell receptor (beta chain) was sequenced for a study of T cells after yellow fever vaccination. TCRdb reanalysed the 5' RACE reads using MiXCR and keeps one entry per CDR3 protein. The table records 200,000 to 300,000 distinct CDR3 sequences, around 13% of them present only once. The germline CDR1 and CDR2 sequences are DFQATT and SNEGSKA (reference sequence). After removal of 3 bases from V and 2 bases from J, the junction contained 11 bases not matched to a gene. The CDR3 runs 16 residues. This clonotype turned up a few times. The sequencing used CD4+ T cells sorted from PBMCs, collected 45 days after the yellow fever booster vaccination. This clonotype originated in a man aged 25-45 years who received the YFV17D yellow fever vaccine. The J gene is TRBJ2-7, the V gene TRBV20-1, with 9 bases identical to TRBD2. The DNA of the CDR3 is TGCAGTGCTAGCGAACTTAGCGGGAGTTTCGCCTACGAGCAGTACTTC. It is translated as CSASELSGSFAYEQYF.